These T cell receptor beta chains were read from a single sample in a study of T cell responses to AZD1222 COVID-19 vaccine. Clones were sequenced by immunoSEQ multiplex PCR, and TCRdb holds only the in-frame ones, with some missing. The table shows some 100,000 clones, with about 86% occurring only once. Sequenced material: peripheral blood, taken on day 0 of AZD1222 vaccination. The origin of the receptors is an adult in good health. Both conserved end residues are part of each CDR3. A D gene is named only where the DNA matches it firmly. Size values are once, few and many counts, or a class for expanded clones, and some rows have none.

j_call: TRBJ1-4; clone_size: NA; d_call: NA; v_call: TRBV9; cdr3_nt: TGTGCCAGCAGCGTGGCAGGGAATGAAAAACTGTTTTTT; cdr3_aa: CASSVAGNEKLFF
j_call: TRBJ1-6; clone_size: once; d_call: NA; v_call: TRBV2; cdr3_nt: TGTGCCAGCTCAGGGGAGACATATAATTCACCCCTCCACTTT; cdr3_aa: CASSGETYNSPLHF
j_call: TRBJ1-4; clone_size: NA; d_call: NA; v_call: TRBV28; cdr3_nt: TGTGCCAGCCAAATGCCAGGGGCAACTAATGAAAAACTGTTTTTT; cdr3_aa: CASQMPGATNEKLFF
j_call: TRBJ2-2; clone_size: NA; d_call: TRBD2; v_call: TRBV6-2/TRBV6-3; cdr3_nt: TGTGCCAGCAGTTTAACTAGCGGGAGCACCGGGGAGCTGTTTTTT; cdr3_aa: CASSLTSGSTGELFF
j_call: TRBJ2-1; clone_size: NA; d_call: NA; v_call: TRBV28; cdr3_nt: TGTGCCAGCAGACAAATTGGGGTACAGCAGTTCTTC; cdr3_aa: CASRQIGVQQFF
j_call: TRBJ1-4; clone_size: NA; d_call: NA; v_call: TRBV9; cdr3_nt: TGTGCCAGCAGCCCCCTAGCCGAGGATGAAAAACTGTTTTTT; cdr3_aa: CASSPLAEDEKLFF
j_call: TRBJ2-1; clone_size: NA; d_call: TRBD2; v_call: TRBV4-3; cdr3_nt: TGCGCCAGCAGCCAAGTCCCGGGGGGCTACAATGAGCAGTTCTTC; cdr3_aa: CASSQVPGGYNEQFF
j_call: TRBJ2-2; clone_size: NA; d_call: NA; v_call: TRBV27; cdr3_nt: TGTGCCAGCAGAGGGACAACCGCCGGGGAGCTGTTTTTT; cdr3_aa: CASRGTTAGELFF
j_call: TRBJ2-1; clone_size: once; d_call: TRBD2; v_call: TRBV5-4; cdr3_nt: TGTGCCAGCAGCTTGGCCGTGGCTAGCGGGGTCAACAATGAGCAGTTCTTC; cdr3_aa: CASSLAVASGVNNEQFF
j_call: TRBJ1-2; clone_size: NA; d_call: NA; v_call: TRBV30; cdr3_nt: TGTGCCTGGATGGGGGGGCGTAACTATAGCTACACCTTC; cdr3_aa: CAWMGGRNYSYTF
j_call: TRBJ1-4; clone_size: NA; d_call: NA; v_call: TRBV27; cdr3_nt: TGTGCCAGCAGCTACACAGGGTCTCGTGAAAAACTGTTTTTT; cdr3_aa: CASSYTGSREKLFF
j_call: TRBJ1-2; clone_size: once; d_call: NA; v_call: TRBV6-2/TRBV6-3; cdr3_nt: TGTGCCAGCAGTCTCCCCGGGGGTGGCTACACCTTC; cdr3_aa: CASSLPGGGYTF
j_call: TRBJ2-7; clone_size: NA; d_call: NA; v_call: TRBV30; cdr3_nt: TGTGCCTGGAGCAGGGTGGGGGGCGAGCAGTACTTC; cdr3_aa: CAWSRVGGEQYF
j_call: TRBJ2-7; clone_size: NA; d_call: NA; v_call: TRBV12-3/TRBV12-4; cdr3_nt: TGTGCCAGCCGGGGAGTTTTCAAGGGCGAGCAGTACTTC; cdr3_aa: CASRGVFKGEQYF
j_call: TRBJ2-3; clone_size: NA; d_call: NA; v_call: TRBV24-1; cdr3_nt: TGTGCCACCAGTGACCCTGGGCAGGACGTAGGGGGAAATACGCAGTATTTT; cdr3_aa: CATSDPGQDVGGNTQYF
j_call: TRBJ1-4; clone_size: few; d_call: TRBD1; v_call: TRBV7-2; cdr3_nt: TGTGCCAGCAGCTTAAGGACAGGGAATGAAAAACTGTTTTTT; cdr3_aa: CASSLRTGNEKLFF